This T cell receptor beta chain was sequenced in a study of OX40 agonist ivuxolimab in advanced cancers. Study summary: Three patients, one with hepatocellular carcinoma and two with cutaneous melanoma, responded partially.

Assay: immunoSEQ multiplex PCR; the TCRdb copy retains only in-frame clones and omits some. This table holds under 85,000 clones, 85% to 90% found once. As to this clone: Antigen unknown.

Study conclusions and caveats: With doses of 0.1 to 3.0 mg/kg, CD4+ and CD8+ blood T cells had undergone clonal expansion by week 6.

Patients who had autoimmune disease history or got systemic immunosuppression were left out. Trimming removed 3 bases from V and 4 bases from J, with 16 bases in between. Per the germline V gene, CDR1 is MDHEN and CDR2 is SYDVKM. The CDR3 is 16 amino acids. V gene TRBV28 combines with J gene TRBJ2-1, with D possibly being TRBD1 or TRBD2 (6 bases each). The receptor was derived from an adult with an advanced solid tumor such as melanoma, head and neck, liver or kidney cancer. Sequencing was performed on CD4+ or CD8+ T cells sorted from blood, taken in a trial of the OX40 agonist ivuxolimab. CDR3 protein: CASSLTKGGVYNEQFF. The CDR3 DNA is TGTGCCAGCAGTTTGACGAAGGGGGGCGTATACAATGAGCAGTTCTTC.